This is a list of T cell receptor beta chains from one sample in a study of blood T cell repertoires in COVID-19. Only in-frame clones appear in the TCRdb table, and some are missing; sequencing was by immunoSEQ multiplex PCR. The table records approximately 300,000 clones, 80% to 85% of them present only once. Material for sequencing was peripheral blood. These receptors originate from a person between 65 and 79 years old with COVID-19, enrolled during active disease. CDR3s include the opening cysteine and the closing phenylalanine or tryptophan. A D gene is named only where the DNA matches it firmly. Rows give clone size only sometimes, using once, few, many, or a class for an expanded clone.

D	J	V	size	CDR3	DNA
TRBD2	TRBJ2-1	TRBV11-2	.	CASSLLQWASGNEQFF	TGTGCCAGCAGCTTACTCCAGTGGGCTAGCGGCAATGAGCAGTTCTTC
.	TRBJ1-2	TRBV28	.	CASSEDRLGYGYTF	TGTGCCAGCAGTGAAGACAGGTTAGGCTATGGCTACACCTTC
.	TRBJ2-7	TRBV6-6	.	CASSYSAGSYEQYF	TGTGCCAGCAGTTACTCGGCAGGCTCCTACGAGCAGTACTTC
TRBD1	TRBJ1-6	TRBV5-1	.	CASSLPGQNNSPLHF	TGCGCCAGCAGCCTACCGGGACAGAATAATTCACCCCTCCACTTT
TRBD2	TRBJ2-3	TRBV5-1	.	CASSSTLIGVAGLTDTQYF	TGCGCCAGCAGCTCCACCCTAATTGGGGTAGCGGGCCTCACAGATACGCAGTATTTT
TRBD1	TRBJ1-3	TRBV10-3	once	CAISEWDSAGNTIYF	TGTGCCATCAGTGAGTGGGACAGTGCTGGAAACACCATATATTTT
TRBD1	TRBJ2-7	TRBV9	.	CASSALTGETYEQYF	TGTGCCAGCAGCGCATTAACAGGGGAAACCTACGAGCAGTACTTC
.	TRBJ2-1	TRBV9	once	CASSVVGGYSYNEQFF	TGTGCCAGCAGCGTAGTTGGGGGGTACTCCTACAATGAGCAGTTCTTC
.	TRBJ2-5	TRBV7-9	few	CASNRDNKRWEETQYF	TGTGCCAGCAACCGGGACAATAAGAGGTGGGAAGAGACCCAGTACTTC
TRBD2	TRBJ2-5	TRBV7-8	.	CASSPTGGIQETQYF	TGTGCCAGCAGCCCAACGGGGGGTATCCAAGAGACCCAGTACTTC
.	TRBJ2-7	TRBV9	.	CASSVRAGLTYEQYF	TGTGCCAGCAGCGTAAGGGCGGGACTTACCTACGAGCAGTACTTC
.	TRBJ1-6	TRBV19	.	CASSIRGTGMGGRSPLHF	TGTGCCAGTAGTATTCGTGGTACCGGGATGGGTGGAAGATCACCCCTCCACTTT
TRBD1	TRBJ1-2	TRBV27	.	CASREWRTGSYGYTF	TGTGCCAGCAGAGAATGGCGGACAGGGAGTTATGGCTACACCTTC
.	TRBJ2-1	TRBV18	.	CASSPRAGLYNEQFF	TGTGCCAGCTCACCACGGGCGGGGCTTTACAATGAGCAGTTCTTC
.	TRBJ2-1	TRBV2	once	CASRQLDSAHNEQFF	TGTGCCAGCCGCCAGTTGGACTCCGCGCACAATGAGCAGTTCTTC
.	TRBJ1-5	TRBV7-2	.	CASTRDMGQPQHF	TGTGCCAGCACCCGGGACATGGGGCAGCCCCAGCATTTT
TRBD2	TRBJ2-1	TRBV11-2	few	CASSFTSGTSGVNEQFF	TGTGCCAGCAGCTTTACATCCGGGACTAGCGGGGTGAATGAGCAGTTCTTC
.	TRBJ1-1	TRBV27	.	CASPYNTEAFF	TGTGCCAGCCCGTATAACACTGAAGCTTTCTTT
TRBD2	TRBJ2-6	TRBV2	.	CASSRGGSAGANVLTF	TGTGCCAGCAGTCGGGGGGGCTCGGCTGGGGCCAACGTCCTGACTTTC
.	TRBJ2-7	TRBV2	.	CASSDYYEQYF	TGTGCCAGCAGCGACTACTACGAGCAGTACTTC